This T cell receptor (beta chain) was profiled in a study of response to subunit inactivated influenza vaccine. CDR3 length: 14 amino acids. Trimming stripped 0 bases from V and 2 bases from J, with 7 bases between. The germline V gene has CDR1 LGHDT and CDR2 YNNKEL (reference sequence). This clonotype was counted between two and nine times. Its specificity is unknown. TCRdb processed the RT-PCR reads anew with MiXCR; each CDR3 protein has one entry. The sample lists about 540,000 distinct CDR3 sequences; roughly 25% were seen once. Whole-study results and caveats: Authors suggested each seasonal influenza vaccination recruits few new T cells.

This sample also appeared in a second study, on T cells expressing NK-cell markers. This second study notes: TCR beta cDNA was generated via 5'RACE template switching incorporating UMIs. Eight donors were sequenced, of whom seven were HCMV-seropositive, while the remaining one was HCMV-seronegative. What restricted sorting to alpha-beta TCR T cells in several experiments was an anti-gamma-delta TCR antibody. Among CD8+ T cells from about six donors, dominant NKG2C+ clonotypes accounted for roughly 1.0-7.0%.

This chain joins TRBV3-1 and TRBJ2-5; D unclear. The starting material was CD4+ T cells sorted from PBMCs, obtained roughly 13 days after vaccination. This TCR derives from a man aged 45 to 65 who received an inactivated influenza vaccine. CDR3 nucleotide sequence: TGTGCCAGCAGCCAAGACCGTGTTCAAGAGACCCAGTACTTC. Amino acid sequence: CASSQDRVQETQYF.